Described below is a single T cell receptor (beta chain) sequence and its context. This specimen belongs to a study of blood T cell repertoires in COVID-19. On the study more broadly: Acute and convalescent COVID-19 samples came from the United States, Italy and Spain. The cDNA or gDNA used as material had been derived from T cells, B-cell-depleted T cells, or PBMCs.

Germline CDR1 reads SGHKS; CDR2 reads YYEKEE (reference sequence). This CDR3 is 16 amino acids long. The V gene lost 0 bases and the J gene lost 1 base, with 13 bases spanning the gap. Original processing methods: By means of reference gene primer amplification, nucleated cell counts were estimated. Profiling relied on immunoSEQ multiplex PCR, and the TCRdb table lists in-frame clones only, not all of them. D and trimming come from the DNA, and the V and J calls and clone size come from that table. The table includes under 300,000 clones, 83% detected once. This receptor was obtained from a human donor in a cohort sampled during active COVID-19. Sample: peripheral blood. The chain couples TRBV5-5 to TRBJ2-5, with D possibly TRBD2 on 6 matching bases. The CDR3 sequence: CASSLEAGLGQETQYF. The CDR3 region has the DNA TGTGCCAGCAGCTTGGAGGCGGGGCTCGGCCAAGAGACCCAGTACTTC.